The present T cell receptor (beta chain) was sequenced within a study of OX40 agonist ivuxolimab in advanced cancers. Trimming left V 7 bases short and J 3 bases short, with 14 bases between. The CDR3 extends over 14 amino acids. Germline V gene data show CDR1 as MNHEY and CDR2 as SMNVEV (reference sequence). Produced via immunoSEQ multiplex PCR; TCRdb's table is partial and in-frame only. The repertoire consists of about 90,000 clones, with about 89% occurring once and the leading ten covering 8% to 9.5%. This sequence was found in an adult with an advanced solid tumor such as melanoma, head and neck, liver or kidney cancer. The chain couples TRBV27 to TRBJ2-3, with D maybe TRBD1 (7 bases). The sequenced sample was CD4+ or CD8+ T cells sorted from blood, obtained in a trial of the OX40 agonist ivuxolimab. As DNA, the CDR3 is TGTGCCAGCACGAAGACAGGGAGGACAGATACGCAGTATTTT. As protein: CASTKTGRTDTQYF.